This T cell receptor (beta chain) was found in a study of monozygotic twins with inflammatory bowel disease. UMIs bearing a 6-nucleotide sample barcode were added through template switching. TCRdb reanalyzed the 5' RACE reads and collapses them to one entry per CDR3 protein, without DNA. The sample shows about 330,000 distinct CDR3 sequences, and around 2% sits with its ten largest clones. Per the germline V gene, CDR1 is SGHTA and CDR2 is FQGNSA. The CDR3 loop spans 15 amino acids. The sequence came from a human donor with ulcerative colitis or Crohn's disease, or a healthy co-twin of an affected twin (not recorded which). The sample consisted of blood. The rearrangement joins TRBV7-2 to TRBJ1-6; checking the TCRdb D call of TRBD1 is not possible without DNA. The CDR3: CASSLGVTGKSPLHF. The variable domain in full, with the rest retrieved from reference TRBV7-2 and TRBJ1-6, is GAGVSQSPSNKVTEKGKDVELRCDPISGHTALYWYRQSLGQGLEFLIYFQGNSAPDKSGLPSDRFSAERTGGSVSTLTIQRTQQEDSAVYLCASSLGVTGKSPLHFGNGTRLTVT.